Listed here are 5 T cell receptor beta chains from one sample, sequenced in a study of blood T cell repertoires in COVID-19. Method: immunoSEQ multiplex PCR; TCRdb's copy keeps in-frame clones and lacks some. The data show about 240,000 clones, around 87% seen once. The sample was peripheral blood. The receptor set was obtained from a man in his sixties who had recovered from COVID-19.

The chain combines TRBV21-1 with TRBJ1-5; the table's D call of TRBD1 was not tested on the DNA. TRBV21-1 is an annotated pseudogene. The CDR3 consists of 18 residues. The CDR3 region is CASSKAAPGGWSNQPQHF. Written as DNA, the CDR3 is TGTGCCAGCAGCAAAGCGGCCCCAGGGGGCTGGAGCAATCAGCCCCAGCATTTT.

V usage is TRBV28 and J usage is TRBJ1-4; D gene uncertain. Germline V lookup: CDR1 MDHEN, CDR2 SYDVKM. V was clipped by 3 bases and J by 5 bases, with 10 bases between them. CDR3 length: 14 amino acids. The chain's CDR3 is CASSFSVSNEKLFF. The CDR3, as DNA: TGTGCCAGCAGTTTTTCGGTTAGCAATGAAAAACTGTTTTTT.

V usage is TRBV10-3 and J usage is TRBJ1-6, with unresolved D. Germline lookup yields CDR1 ENHRY and CDR2 SYGVKD. Trimming took 6 bases from V and 2 from J, leaving 5 bases between them. CDR3 size: 13 residues. The CDR3 nucleotides are TGTGCCATCAGGGGCCCCTATAATTCACCCCTCCACTTT. Protein product: CAIRGPYNSPLHF.

The chain links TRBV27 to TRBJ2-7; maybe TRBD1 (6 bases). Trimming removed 0 bases from V and 3 bases from J, with 12 bases in between. CDR1 and CDR2 (germline): MNHEY, SMNVEV (reference sequence). The CDR3 spans 15 residues. CDR3 sequence (DNA): TGTGCCAGCAGTTTATCGGCAGGGGTATACTACGAGCAGTACTTC. Protein: CASSLSAGVYYEQYF.

Here the CDR3 reads CASSLVGRVKSTDTQYF. CDR3 nucleotide sequence: TGTGCCAGCAGTTTAGTCGGCAGGGTGAAAAGCACAGATACGCAGTATTTT. The rearrangement uses TRBV27 and TRBJ2-3; D may be TRBD1 (5 bases). The germline V and J ends were trimmed by 2 bases and 0 bases, with 15 bases remaining between them. The CDR3 spans 17 residues. Germline-derived CDR1 and CDR2 are MNHEY and SMNVEV (reference sequence).